The present TCR beta chain was sequenced within a study of T cell responses to AZD1222 COVID-19 vaccine. Study-wide findings and caveats: With dominance at 160-218 and 743-854, vaccine-associated CD4 TCRs spanned spike.

Profiled with immunoSEQ multiplex PCR; TCRdb holds only in-frame clones, not every one. The table records over 25,000 clones, about 92% of them present only once. A word on this clone: Its target is unknown.

This receptor was obtained from an adult who received the AZD1222 COVID-19 vaccine. This specimen was peripheral blood, taken 28 days after the second AZD1222 dose.

This CDR3 is CASSQVSPALGNEKLFF. CDR3 nucleotides: TGCGCCAGCAGCCAAGTCTCTCCGGCGTTAGGGAATGAAAAACTGTTTTTT. The rearrangement links TRBV4-1 to TRBJ1-4, with D hard to call. V was cut by 1 base and J by 5 bases, with 17 bases left in between. The CDR3 is made up of 17 amino acids. Germline lookup yields CDR1 MGHRA and CDR2 YSYEKL.